Listed below are T cell receptor beta chains from one sample, sequenced in a study of T cells in Graves' hyperthyroidism and ophthalmopathy. TCRdb used MiXCR to reprocess the multiplex PCR reads, holding one entry per CDR3 protein. The sample includes about 530,000 distinct CDR3 sequences, about 15% of them seen just once. What was sequenced was blood. All receptors come from a woman younger than 30 with Graves' ophthalmopathy. Both conserved end residues are part of each CDR3. The D gene is left open where the match is weak. Only part of the rows carry a size: once, few, many, or a class if the clone is expanded.

d_call | j_call | clone_size | v_call | cdr3_aa | cdr3_nt
TRBD1 | TRBJ2-5 | NA | TRBV5-1 | CASSFTGDQETQYF | TGCGCCAGCAGCTTTACAGGGGACCAAGAGACCCAGTACTTC
TRBD1 | TRBJ2-2 | NA | TRBV28 | CASRTLDRDPTNTGELFF | TGTGCCAGCAGAACCTTGGACAGGGACCCTACGAACACCGGGGAGCTGTTTTTT
NA | TRBJ1-4 | many | TRBV13 | CASSLGGVRLNEKLFF | TGTGCCAGCAGCTTAGGAGGGGTCCGGTTGAATGAAAAACTGTTTTTT
NA | TRBJ1-6 | NA | TRBV6-1 | CASSEGVQNSPLHF | TGTGCCAGCAGTGAAGGAGTACAGAATTCACCCCTCCACTTT
NA | TRBJ1-4 | NA | TRBV29-1 | CSVVREKLFF | TGCAGCGTTGTAAGGGAAAAACTGTTTTTT
TRBD1 | TRBJ1-1 | many | TRBV29-1 | CSVVTGPLMNTEAFF | TGCAGCGTTGTGACAGGGCCCCTCATGAACACTGAAGCTTTCTTT
TRBD1 | TRBJ2-2 | few | TRBV6-1 | CASSWDSPRTGELFF | TGTGCCAGCAGTTGGGACAGCCCCCGGACCGGGGAGCTGTTTTTT
NA | TRBJ1-5 | few | TRBV19 | CASSIAARAGNQPQHF | TGTGCCAGTAGTATAGCGGCCAGGGCGGGCAATCAGCCCCAGCATTTT
NA | TRBJ2-2 | once | TRBV11-2 | CASSLDGQNTGELFF | TGTGCCAGCAGCTTAGATGGGCAGAACACCGGGGAGCTGTTTTTT
NA | TRBJ1-1 | few | TRBV7-9 | CASSLASQMNTEAFF | TGTGCCAGCAGCTTAGCGTCTCAGATGAACACTGAAGCTTTCTTT
NA | TRBJ1-1 | few | TRBV12-3/TRBV12-4 | CASSLRKVLNTEAFF | TGTGCCAGCAGTTTGCGAAAGGTTTTGAACACTGAAGCTTTCTTT
TRBD1 | TRBJ2-3 | NA | TRBV7-8 | CASSRRQGADTQYF | TGTGCCAGCAGCAGACGACAGGGGGCAGATACGCAGTATTTT
TRBD1 | TRBJ2-1 | many | TRBV29-1 | CSADRGRDNEQFF | TGCAGCGCCGACAGGGGGCGCGACAATGAGCAGTTCTTC
TRBD1 | TRBJ1-2 | many | TRBV2 | CASSKLRDSSNYGYTF | TGTGCCAGCAGTAAGCTCCGGGACAGCTCTAACTATGGCTACACCTTC
NA | TRBJ2-7 | NA | TRBV28 | CASTSGGFYEQYF | TGTGCCAGCACCTCCGGGGGCTTCTACGAGCAGTACTTC
NA | TRBJ2-3 | many | TRBV11-3 | CASSLSRGSDTQYF | TGTGCCAGCAGCTTATCCCGGGGGTCCGATACGCAGTATTTT
NA | TRBJ1-4 | NA | TRBV7-9 | CASSQSGVSEKLFF | TGTGCCAGCAGCCAATCGGGGGTTAGTGAAAAACTGTTTTTT
NA | TRBJ1-1 | NA | TRBV9 | CASSDGMNEAFF | TGTGCCAGCAGTGATGGAATGAACGAAGCTTTCTTT
NA | TRBJ2-3 | NA | TRBV10-1 | CASIHPITDTQYF | TGCGCCAGCATTCATCCTATCACAGATACGCAGTATTTT
TRBD1 | TRBJ2-7 | many | TRBV6-2/TRBV6-3 | CASSYPNPTGGEDEQYF | TGTGCCAGCAGTTACCCCAACCCCACAGGGGGCGAGGACGAGCAGTACTTC
TRBD2 | TRBJ2-1 | NA | TRBV5-4 | CASSGFSYNEQFF | TGTGCCAGTAGCGGGTTCTCTTACAATGAGCAGTTCTTC
NA | TRBJ2-5 | many | TRBV6-1 | CASRQGGQGAQYF | TGTGCCAGCAGGCAGGGGGGTCAAGGGGCCCAGTACTTC
NA | TRBJ2-1 | few | TRBV7-3 | CASSLMGGGYYNEQFF | TGTGCCAGCAGCTTAATGGGAGGGGGCTACTACAATGAGCAGTTCTTC
NA | TRBJ2-7 | NA | TRBV3-1 | CASSPVARIGLVGSCEQYF | TGTGCCAGCAGCCCAGTAGCCCGCATCGGGCTGGTGGGTTCCTGCGAGCAGTACTTC
NA | TRBJ1-2 | NA | TRBV25-1 | CASSERGQGYGYTF | TGTGCCAGCAGTGAACGCGGACAAGGCTATGGCTACACCTTC
TRBD1 | TRBJ2-7 | many | TRBV28 | CASSPSPGQGRYEQYF | TGTGCCAGCAGTCCATCCCCCGGACAGGGCCGGTACGAGCAGTACTTC
NA | TRBJ1-2 | many | TRBV9 | CASSSRTGSRGYTF | TGTGCCAGCAGCTCGCGAACAGGGTCTAGAGGCTACACCTTC
TRBD1 | TRBJ1-1 | many | TRBV28 | CASTGDRGRGEAFF | TGTGCCAGCACCGGGGACAGGGGGCGGGGTGAAGCTTTCTTT
TRBD1 | TRBJ1-4 | NA | TRBV5-5 | CASSLPGQPYEKLFF | TGTGCCAGCAGCTTACCGGGACAGCCGTATGAAAAACTGTTTTTT
NA | TRBJ2-1 | many | TRBV7-9 | CASSLDHEQFF | TGTGCCAGCAGCTTAGATCATGAGCAGTTCTTC
NA | TRBJ1-3 | NA | TRBV18 | CASSPKPPFSGNTTYF | TGTGCCAGCTCACCTAAACCACCGTTCTCTGGAAACACCACATATTTT
NA | TRBJ2-2 | NA | TRBV19 | CASSIDPGLITGELFF | TGTGCCAGTAGTATAGATCCAGGGTTAATCACCGGGGAGCTGTTTTTT
TRBD2 | TRBJ2-1 | NA | TRBV2 | CASRVPGLAGGNEQFF | TGTGCCAGCAGAGTACCGGGACTAGCGGGGGGGAATGAGCAGTTCTTC
NA | TRBJ1-2 | many | TRBV6-1 | CASRPIGPTRNYGYTF | TGTGCCAGCAGACCCATCGGACCGACAAGAAACTATGGCTACACCTTC
TRBD2 | TRBJ2-7 | many | TRBV25-1 | CASSDLAGVHEQYF | TGTGCCAGCAGTGATCTAGCGGGAGTCCACGAGCAGTACTTC
NA | TRBJ2-3 | many | TRBV7-2 | CASSVQGTDTQYF | TGTGCCAGCAGCGTACAGGGCACAGATACGCAGTATTTT
NA | TRBJ1-1 | NA | TRBV6-1 | CASSSPPWTIERTEAFF | TGTGCCAGCAGTAGCCCTCCCTGGACAATCGAAAGGACTGAAGCTTTCTTT
NA | TRBJ2-7 | few | TRBV5-1 | CVSSLGVNSYEQYF | TGCGTCAGCAGCTTAGGGGTAAACTCCTACGAGCAGTACTTC
NA | TRBJ2-3 | many | TRBV2 | CASTGQYTDTQYF | TGTGCCAGCACCGGACAGTATACAGATACGCAGTATTTT
TRBD1 | TRBJ1-2 | many | TRBV30 | CAWSQGRGNGYTF | TGTGCCTGGAGTCAGGGCAGGGGGAATGGCTACACCTTC
NA | TRBJ2-7 | many | TRBV7-9 | CASSHSDGMLVYEQYF | TGTGCCAGCAGCCACAGTGATGGGATGTTGGTCTACGAGCAGTACTTC
TRBD1 | TRBJ2-1 | many | TRBV30 | CAWSGYRGGEQFF | TGTGCCTGGAGTGGCTACAGGGGCGGTGAGCAGTTCTTC
NA | TRBJ1-1 | NA | TRBV9 | CASSVTGGMNTEAFF | TGTGCCAGCAGCGTTACCGGGGGGATGAACACTGAAGCTTTCTTT
NA | TRBJ2-7 | NA | TRBV2 | CASSGDGLEQYF | TGTGCCAGCAGTGGGGACGGGCTCGAGCAGTACTTC
NA | TRBJ2-3 | many | TRBV6-1 | CASSVVTSTDTQYF | TGTGCCAGCAGTGTTGTAACTAGCACAGATACGCAGTATTTT
NA | TRBJ1-4 | NA | TRBV29-1 | CSVVEGPEKLFF | TGCAGCGTTGTAGAGGGCCCGGAAAAACTGTTTTTT
NA | TRBJ1-5 | many | TRBV27 | CASSLGGGSQPQHF | TGTGCCAGCAGTTTAGGGGGGGGTTCTCAGCCCCAGCATTTT
TRBD2 | TRBJ2-5 | NA | TRBV3-1 | CATRLAGETQYF | TGTGCCACCAGACTAGCGGGAGAGACCCAGTACTTC